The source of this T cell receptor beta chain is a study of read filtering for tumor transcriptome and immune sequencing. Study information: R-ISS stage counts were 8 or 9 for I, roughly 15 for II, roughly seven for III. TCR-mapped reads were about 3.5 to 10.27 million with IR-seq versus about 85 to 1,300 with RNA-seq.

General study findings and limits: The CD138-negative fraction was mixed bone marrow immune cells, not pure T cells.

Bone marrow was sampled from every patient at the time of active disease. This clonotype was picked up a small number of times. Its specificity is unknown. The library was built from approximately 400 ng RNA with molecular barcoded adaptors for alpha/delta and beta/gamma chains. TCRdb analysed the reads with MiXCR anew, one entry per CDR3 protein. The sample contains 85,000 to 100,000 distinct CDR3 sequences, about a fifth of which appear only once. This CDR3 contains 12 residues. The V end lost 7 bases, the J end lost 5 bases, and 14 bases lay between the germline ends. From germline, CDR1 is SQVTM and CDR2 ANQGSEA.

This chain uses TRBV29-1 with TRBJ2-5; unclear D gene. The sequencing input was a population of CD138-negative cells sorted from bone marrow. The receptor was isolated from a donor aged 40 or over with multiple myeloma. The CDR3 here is CSAHHTGETQYF. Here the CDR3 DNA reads TGCAGCGCCCACCACACGGGCGAGACCCAGTACTTC.